This T cell receptor beta chain was profiled in a study of cytomegalovirus exposure and HLA in healthy donors. It was with 60 Vbeta and 13 Jbeta primers that the PCR ran. Sequenced by immunoSEQ multiplex PCR; TCRdb stores in-frame clones only, minus some. The sample totals about 96,000 clones. There are 19 residues in the CDR3. The V gene end was trimmed by 4 bases and the J gene end by 3 bases; junction bases not matched to a gene: 18. The germline CDR1 and CDR2 sequences are SEHNR and FQNEAQ (reference sequence). For this clone: Its matching antigen is unknown.

Study-wide results and limits: Cytomegalovirus association was listed for approximately 150 TCR beta chains.

The clonotype was recovered from a young woman in good health and CMV-seronegative. Sequenced input: PBMCs. This chain links TRBV7-9 with TRBJ2-7; 10 bases line up with TRBD1. The CDR3 DNA follows: TGTGCCAGCAGCTATCCCGGGACAGGGGCTTCATTGGCGGACTACGAGCAGTACTTC. It codes for CASSYPGTGASLADYEQYF.